This T cell receptor (beta chain) stems from a study of blood T cell repertoires in COVID-19. Study-level information: In each case, the material was cDNA or gDNA derived from T cells, B-cell-depleted T cells, or PBMCs.

The length of the CDR3 is 18 residues. V lost 4 bases and J lost 0; bases outside the gene matches: 12. Germline V gene data show CDR1 as MGHRA and CDR2 as YSYEKL. In the authors' methods: The authors estimated nucleated cell counts from reference gene primer amplification. TCRdb keeps only in-frame clones here, not all; method: immunoSEQ multiplex PCR. That table is the source of V, J and clone size, and D and trimming were worked out from the DNA. The data show some 250,000 clones, approximately 86% seen once. The specimen was peripheral blood. The source of this sequence is a woman aged 30 to 39 who had recovered from COVID-19. The chain has TRBV4-1 and TRBJ1-1; the match to TRBD1 covers 9 bases. CDR3 in amino acids: CASSRPQGTGTMNTEAFF. In DNA form, the CDR3 reads TGCGCCAGCAGCCGCCCCCAGGGGACAGGGACTATGAACACTGAAGCTTTCTTT.